This passage covers 32 T cell receptor beta chains from one sample sequenced in a study of T-cell reconstitution after alpha-beta-depleted transplantation in children. As it was prepared, the TCRbeta library received unique molecular identifiers. TCRdb redid the calling of the PCR reads with MiXCR, one entry per CDR3 protein. This table holds about 540,000 distinct CDR3 sequences, around 20% found once. This specimen consisted of PBMCs from the stem cell graft donor, obtained from the stem cell graft. The origin of the receptors is a human donor who donated a stem cell graft to a child with acute lymphoblastic leukemia.

The genes are TRBV6-1 and TRBJ2-1, with a possible D match to TRBD1 (6 bases). V gave up 10 bases and J gave up 8 bases, with 15 bases separating them. The CDR3 is made up of 12 amino acids. Germline loops: CDR1 MNHNS, CDR2 SASEGT. The CDR3 DNA reads TGTGCCACAGGGGCATGGACGGATGAGCAGTTCTTC. This gives the protein CATGAWTDEQFF.

This clonotype has more than one count but fewer than ten. The chain employs TRBV5-1 and TRBJ2-1, with D perhaps TRBD1 (6 bases). Germline CDR1 reads SGHRS; CDR2 reads YFSETQ. The germline V and J ends were trimmed by 1 base and 7 bases, with 12 bases remaining between them. The CDR3 is made up of 14 amino acids. The CDR3 here is CASSLYRAGNEQFF. In nucleotides, the CDR3 is TGCGCCAGCAGCTTGTACAGGGCTGGGAATGAGCAGTTCTTC.

CDR3 sequence (DNA): TGTGCCAGCGCCGAACGGGATACGCAGTATTTT. It yields the protein CASAERDTQYF. V usage is TRBV28 and J usage is TRBJ2-3; D unclear. The CDR3 is made up of 11 amino acids. V was clipped by 8 bases and J by 6 bases, with 9 bases between them. Per germline, CDR1 MDHEN and CDR2 SYDVKM.

This chain uses TRBV5-1 with TRBJ1-6; D is possibly TRBD1 (6 bases). V dropped 0 bases and J dropped 7 bases, with 11 bases sitting between them. Germline lookup yields CDR1 SGHRS and CDR2 YFSETQ. CDR3 length: 15 residues. The CDR3 bases are TGCGCCAGCAGCTTGGGGACAGTCCCCAATTCACCCCTCCACTTT. Protein: CASSLGTVPNSPLHF.

This clonotype was seen more than once but under ten times. The rearrangement joins TRBV10-3 to TRBJ1-6; D is perhaps TRBD1 (6 bases). Germline V gives CDR1 ENHRY, CDR2 SYGVKD. V lost 6 bases and J 7 bases, leaving 16 bases between the germline ends. There are 15 residues in the CDR3. CDR3 DNA: TGTGCCATCAGGGAGGGACACTCGGAGAATTCACCCCTCCACTTT. The encoded protein is CAIREGHSENSPLHF.

In this sample, this clonotype turned up a few times. This chain links TRBV9 with TRBJ1-1; no reliable D call. CDR3 length: 15 amino acids. Germline loops: CDR1 SGDLS, CDR2 YYNGEE. The ends were cut back, 2 bases at V and 3 bases at J, with 14 bases in the middle. This CDR3 is CASSVSEGGHTEAFF. CDR3 bases: TGTGCCAGCAGCGTCTCCGAGGGAGGGCACACTGAAGCTTTCTTT.

This clonotype was counted only a few times. V is TRBV7-9 and J is TRBJ2-6; D unresolved. Between the trimmed V and J ends, which lost 1 base and 3 bases, there was a span of 13 bases. Germline V CDR1 and CDR2: SEHNR, FQNEAQ (reference sequence). The CDR3 has 17 amino acids. CDR3 sequence (DNA): TGTGCCAGCAGCTTAGTGACTCCCGGACGTGGGGCCAACGTCCTGACTTTC. Translated, it gives CASSLVTPGRGANVLTF.

V gene TRBV20-1 combines with J gene TRBJ1-4; D uncertain. This CDR3 contains 15 residues. CDR1 DFQATT and CDR2 SNEGSKA come from the germline V gene (reference sequence). V lost 3 bases to trimming and J lost 6 bases, with 17 bases between them. The CDR3 loop reads CSARPLQDVYEKLFF. The CDR3 DNA follows: TGCAGTGCTAGGCCTCTTCAAGATGTCTATGAAAAACTGTTTTTT.

This clonotype was recorded a few times. The rearrangement uses TRBV7-9 and TRBJ1-1; a weak D match, TRBD1 (5 bases). V was trimmed by 7 bases and J by 0 bases, leaving 12 bases between them. The CDR3 has 14 residues. Germline assignment: CDR1 SEHNR and CDR2 FQNEAQ (reference sequence). CDR3 protein: CASTIDSLNTEAFF. As DNA, the CDR3 is TGTGCCAGCACAATAGACAGTCTGAACACTGAAGCTTTCTTT.

A few counts support this clonotype. CDR3 in amino acids: CASSHIAGGQGDTQYF. Here the CDR3 DNA reads TGTGCCAGCAGCCACATAGCGGGAGGGCAAGGAGATACGCAGTATTTT. V gene TRBV7-3 combines with J gene TRBJ2-3; the match to TRBD2 covers 11 bases. This CDR3 has 16 residues. The germline V gene has CDR1 SGHTA and CDR2 FQGTGA. V lost 5 bases, J lost 5 bases, and 9 bases stayed unmatched.

The chain uses TRBV7-9 and TRBJ2-3; D might be TRBD2 (5 bases). The germline V gene encodes CDR1 SEHNR and CDR2 FQNEAQ (reference sequence). The CDR3 is made up of 15 amino acids. With 5 bases removed from V and 2 bases from J, the gap between germline ends came to 14 bases. DNA of the CDR3: TGTGCCAGCAGCGTCTGGACTGGGGACACAGATACGCAGTATTTT. Encoded protein: CASSVWTGDTDTQYF.

This chain joins TRBV3-1 and TRBJ2-1; a weak D match, TRBD2 (6 bases). CDR1 is LGHDT and CDR2 is YNNKEL in the germline V gene (reference sequence). The length of the CDR3 is 14 residues. V was trimmed by 5 bases and J by 10 bases, leaving 18 bases between them. The CDR3 sequence is CASSADPSAREQFF. For the CDR3, the DNA is TGTGCCAGCAGCGCTGACCCTAGCGCGCGGGAGCAGTTCTTC.

The chain is built from TRBV20-1 and TRBJ2-7, with unresolved D. With 6 bases removed from V and 0 bases from J, the gap between germline ends came to 18 bases. This CDR3 is 15 amino acids long. The V gene's germline CDR1 is DFQATT and CDR2 SNEGSKA (reference sequence). CDR3 nucleotides: TGCAGTGCCACAAATACAAGATCCCGCTCCTACGAGCAGTACTTC. Protein: CSATNTRSRSYEQYF.

This clonotype occurred a few times. This chain uses TRBV4-1 with TRBJ1-1, with a weak D call TRBD1 (5 bases). Germline CDR1 MGHRA, CDR2 YSYEKL. Trimming shortened V by 0 bases and J by 4 bases, and 15 bases separated the two germline ends. CDR3 length: 16 residues. This CDR3 is CASSQELQAYGTEAFF. Here the CDR3 DNA reads TGCGCCAGCAGCCAAGAATTACAGGCCTACGGCACTGAAGCTTTCTTT.

This clonotype came up a few times. V gene TRBV20-1 combines with J gene TRBJ1-1; D call uncertain. This CDR3 spans 14 amino acids. V lost 3 bases and J lost 5, with 16 bases in between. Looked up from germline, CDR1 is DFQATT and CDR2 is SNEGSKA (reference sequence). The CDR3 DNA follows: TGCAGTGCTAGGGCCTGGGTTGGGGAGACTGAAGCTTTCTTT. Translating it yields CSARAWVGETEAFF.

This clonotype was picked up a small number of times. CDR3: CASSGSAVRDRLDYTF. Written as DNA, the CDR3 is TGTGCCAGCAGTGGGTCCGCAGTCCGGGACAGACTAGACTACACCTTC. The V call is TRBV27, the J call TRBJ1-2, with 7 bases identical to TRBD1. V lost 5 bases and J lost 10; bases outside the gene matches: 19. Germline V gene lookup returns CDR1 MNHEY and CDR2 SMNVEV (reference sequence). The CDR3 runs 16 residues.

This rearrangement joins TRBV15 to TRBJ2-7; a possible D gene is TRBD2 (6 bases). V lost 5 bases and J lost 0, with 11 bases in between. CDR1 is LNHNV, CDR2 YYDKDF, per germline (reference sequence). This CDR3 has 14 amino acids. CDR3 loop: CATSERESSYEQYF. Here the CDR3 DNA reads TGTGCCACCAGCGAACGGGAGAGCTCCTACGAGCAGTACTTC.

The chain has TRBV10-3 and TRBJ2-3; D is unresolved. Germline V lookup: CDR1 ENHRY, CDR2 SYGVKD. The CDR3 runs to 15 residues. Trimming shortened V by 4 bases and J by 1 base, and 12 bases separated the two germline ends. The CDR3 region has the DNA TGTGCCATCAGTGGGGCTTGGGGTGGCACAGATACGCAGTATTTT. Translated: CAISGAWGGTDTQYF.

This clonotype has only a few counts. The CDR3 reads CASSLAQSSGANVLTF. DNA for the CDR3: TGTGCCAGCAGTTTAGCGCAGAGCTCTGGGGCCAACGTCCTGACTTTC. The chain has TRBV12-3 or TRBV12-4 and TRBJ2-6; no definite D call. The CDR3 is 16 amino acids. Trimming cost V 0 bases and J 0 bases, with 6 bases left between them.

This clonotype showed up just a few times. The chain couples TRBV4-1 to TRBJ1-6; D is possibly TRBD1 (6 bases). V lost 4 bases, J lost 2 bases, and 18 bases lay in between. The CDR3 length is 18 residues. Germline V gives CDR1 MGHRA, CDR2 YSYEKL. CDR3 sequence (DNA): TGCGCCAGCAGCCTTACGAGACAGGACTGGACCTATAATTCACCCCTCCACTTT. Its translation is CASSLTRQDWTYNSPLHF.

This clonotype was observed a few times. V usage is TRBV15 and J usage is TRBJ1-3; no definite D call. CDR1 is LNHNV, CDR2 YYDKDF, per germline (reference sequence). CDR3 size: 15 residues. Trimming pared 0 bases from V and 4 bases from J, leaving 10 bases between. The CDR3, as DNA: TGTGCCACCAGCAGAGATGAGGGAGGGGGAAACACCATATATTTT. It translates to CATSRDEGGGNTIYF.

This clonotype has at least ten counts. The chain couples TRBV7-2 to TRBJ1-4; D remains ambiguous. Trimming took off 5 bases at V and 8 bases at J, with 12 bases between the two ends. Germline CDR1 SGHTA, CDR2 FQGNSA. The CDR3 has 13 amino acids. This CDR3 is CASSPNGWEKLFF. DNA of the CDR3: TGTGCCAGCAGCCCAAACGGCTGGGAAAAACTGTTTTTT.

This chain links TRBV29-1 with TRBJ1-1; TRBD1 might be the D (6 bases). This CDR3 has 13 residues. V lost 6 bases and J lost 1, with 12 bases in between. Germline CDR1 reads SQVTM; CDR2 reads ANQGSEA. The CDR3 sequence is CSVPGQKNTEAFF. The CDR3 nucleotides read TGCAGCGTCCCGGGACAAAAGAACACTGAAGCTTTCTTT.

Only a few counts were recorded for this clonotype. In DNA form, the CDR3 reads TGTGCCAGCAGCCCCGATTACAGGGGGCACACCGGGGAGCTGTTTTTT. Translated: CASSPDYRGHTGELFF. This sequence joins TRBV3-1 and TRBJ2-2, with TRBD1 identical over 9 bases. The CDR3 length is 16 residues. Germline V gene lookup returns CDR1 LGHDT and CDR2 YNNKEL (reference sequence). Trimming removed 4 bases from V and 3 bases from J; junction bases left unmatched: 6.

This clonotype was found a few times. The gene calls are TRBV20-1 and TRBJ2-5; D uncertain. The CDR3 extends over 11 amino acids. Deletions cut 5 bases from V and 4 bases from J, with 8 bases between. The germline CDR1 and CDR2 sequences are DFQATT and SNEGSKA (reference sequence). The CDR3 DNA reads TGCAGTGCTCCCTCGGGAGAGACCCAGTACTTC. It specifies CSAPSGETQYF.

This clonotype was recorded at least ten times. The chain combines TRBV20-1 with TRBJ2-7, with a possible D match to TRBD2 (6 bases). The CDR3 runs to 14 residues. Germline CDR1 reads DFQATT; CDR2 reads SNEGSKA (reference sequence). V was trimmed by 3 bases and J by 2 bases, leaving 14 bases between them. DNA for the CDR3: TGCAGTGCTAGTCTCGGGAGAGGGGCCTACGAGCAGTACTTC. Its protein product is CSASLGRGAYEQYF.

The chain uses TRBV6-2 or TRBV6-3 and TRBJ2-7, with TRBD1 matching 10 bases. CDR1 is MNHEY, CDR2 SVGEGT, per germline. Losses at the gene ends were 6 bases for V and 2 bases for J; bases not matched to a gene: 7. The CDR3 contains 15 residues. DNA of the CDR3: TGTGCCAGCAGGAGTCTCGGACAGGGGGCCTACGAGCAGTACTTC. It is translated as CASRSLGQGAYEQYF.

The chain couples TRBV20-1 to TRBJ2-5; D call uncertain. CDR1 is DFQATT and CDR2 is SNEGSKA in the germline V gene (reference sequence). The CDR3 runs 11 residues. V gave up 3 bases and J gave up 8 bases, with 10 bases separating them. CDR3 protein: CSARALDTQYF. DNA of the CDR3: TGCAGTGCTAGGGCCCTTGATACCCAGTACTTC.

There are a few counts of this clonotype. The genes are TRBV15 and TRBJ2-2; 14 bases agree with TRBD2. Germline loops: CDR1 LNHNV, CDR2 YYDKDF (reference sequence). The CDR3 length is 21 residues. The V segment lost 0 bases and the J segment 4 bases; nucleotides outside the gene matches: 13. The CDR3 is CATSRDTGLAGVSGGTGELFF. CDR3 bases: TGTGCCACCAGCAGAGACACGGGACTAGCGGGAGTGAGCGGAGGCACCGGGGAGCTGTTTTTT.

V gene TRBV18 combines with J gene TRBJ2-5; TRBD2 matches 9 bases. This CDR3 comprises 15 residues. The germline V gene has CDR1 KGHSH and CDR2 LQKENI. Trimming at V came to 3 bases and at J to 4 bases, leaving 6 bases not matched to a gene. The CDR3 coding sequence is TGTGCCAGCTCACCTGTAGCGGGAGTGGCAGAGACCCAGTACTTC. Translated, it gives CASSPVAGVAETQYF. Full variable domain (remainder filled in from reference TRBV18 and TRBJ2-5): NAGVMQNPRHLVRRRGQEARLRCSPMKGHSHVYWYRQLPEEGLKFMVYLQKENIIDESGMPKERFSAEFPKEGPSILRIQQVVRGDSAAYFCASSPVAGVAETQYFGPGTRLLVL.

This CDR3 is CATSDPSRAGELFF. DNA of the CDR3: TGTGCCACCAGTGACCCGAGTAGGGCCGGGGAGCTGTTTTTT. The V and J genes are TRBV24-1 and TRBJ2-2; D gene uncertain. CDR1 is KGHDR, CDR2 SFDVKD, per germline. The germline V and J ends were trimmed by 4 bases and 6 bases, with 11 bases remaining between them. This CDR3 has 14 residues.

A few counts support this clonotype. The V call is TRBV7-8, the J call TRBJ1-5; a possible D gene is TRBD1 (6 bases). CDR1 and CDR2 (germline): SGHVS, FQNEAQ. V dropped 5 bases and J dropped 5 bases, with 16 bases sitting between them. The CDR3 contains 15 residues. The CDR3 protein is CASSPTPGADQPQHF. CDR3 in DNA: TGTGCCAGCAGCCCAACCCCAGGGGCGGATCAGCCCCAGCATTTT.